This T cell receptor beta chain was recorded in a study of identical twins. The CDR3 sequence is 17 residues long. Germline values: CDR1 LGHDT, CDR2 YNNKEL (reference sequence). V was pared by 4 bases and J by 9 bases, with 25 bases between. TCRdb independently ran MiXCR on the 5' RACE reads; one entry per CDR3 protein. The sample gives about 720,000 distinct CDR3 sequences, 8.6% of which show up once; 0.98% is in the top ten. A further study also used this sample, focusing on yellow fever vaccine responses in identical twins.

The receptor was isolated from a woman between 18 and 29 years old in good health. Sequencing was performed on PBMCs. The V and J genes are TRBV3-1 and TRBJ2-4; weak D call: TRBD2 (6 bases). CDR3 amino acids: CASSPPRGSGHLSIQYF. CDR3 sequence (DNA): TGTGCCAGCAGCCCCCCGCGAGGTAGCGGCCATCTTAGCATTCAGTACTTC.